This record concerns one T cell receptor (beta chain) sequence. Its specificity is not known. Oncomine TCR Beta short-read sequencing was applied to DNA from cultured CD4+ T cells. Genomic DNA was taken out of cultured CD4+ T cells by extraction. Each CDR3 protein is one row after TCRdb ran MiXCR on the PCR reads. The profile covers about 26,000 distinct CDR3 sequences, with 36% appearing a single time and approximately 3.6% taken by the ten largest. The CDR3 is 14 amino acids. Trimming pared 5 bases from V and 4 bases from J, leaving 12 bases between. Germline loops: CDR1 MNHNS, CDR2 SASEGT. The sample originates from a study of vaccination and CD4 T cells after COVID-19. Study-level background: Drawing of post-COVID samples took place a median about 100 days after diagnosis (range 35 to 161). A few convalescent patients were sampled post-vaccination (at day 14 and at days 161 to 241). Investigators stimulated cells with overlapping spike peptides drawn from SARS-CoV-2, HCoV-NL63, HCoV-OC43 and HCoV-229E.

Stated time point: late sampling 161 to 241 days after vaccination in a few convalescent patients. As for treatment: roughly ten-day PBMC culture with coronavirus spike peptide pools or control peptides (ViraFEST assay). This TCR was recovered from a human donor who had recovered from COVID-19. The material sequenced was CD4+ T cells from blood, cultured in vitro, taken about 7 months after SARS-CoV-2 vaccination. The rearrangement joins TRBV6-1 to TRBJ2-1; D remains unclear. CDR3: CASSPLMGYNEQFF. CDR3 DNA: TGTGCCAGCAGTCCCCTAATGGGGTACAATGAGCAGTTCTTC.